A selection of T cell receptor beta chains follows, all from one sample in a study of blood T cell repertoires in COVID-19. Libraries were prepared by immunoSEQ multiplex PCR; TCRdb keeps only in-frame clonotypes and omits some of them. The data show around 150,000 clones, 70% to 85% seen once. Material for sequencing was peripheral blood. These receptors originate from an elderly woman with acute or convalescent COVID-19. Each CDR3 is given with its conserved first and last residue. The D gene is left open where the match is weak. Clone size is shown for a subset of rows, as once, few, many or a class of expanded clone.

.,TRBJ1-5,TRBV6-2/TRBV6-3,.,CASSFTYQPQHF,TGTGCCAGCAGTTTCACTTATCAGCCCCAGCATTTT
.,TRBJ1-4,TRBV25-1,.,CASSEYISAEGDEKLFF,TGTGCCAGCAGTGAATATATCTCGGCGGAAGGGGATGAAAAACTGTTTTTT
.,TRBJ1-1,TRBV6-5,TRBD1,CASSLDGQGWAHAFF,TGTGCCAGCAGCCTCGACGGACAGGGCTGGGCTCATGCTTTCTTT
.,TRBJ2-2,TRBV15,TRBD1,CATMAVGGAELSGELFF,TGTGCCACCATGGCGGTAGGGGGCGCGGAACTGAGCGGGGAGCTGTTTTTT
.,TRBJ1-4,TRBV7-9,TRBD1,CASSLRGGAGHEKLFF,TGTGCCAGCAGCCTTAGAGGGGGCGCGGGACATGAAAAACTGTTTTTT
few,TRBJ2-5,TRBV5-5,TRBD2,CASSLGPGAGGETQYF,TGTGCCAGCAGCTTAGGTCCGGGGGCGGGAGGAGAGACCCAGTACTTC
.,TRBJ1-1,TRBV3-1/TRBV3-2,.,CASSQDTGGMAEAFF,TGTGCCAGCAGCCAAGATACAGGAGGGATGGCTGAAGCTTTCTTT
.,TRBJ1-1,TRBV30,.,CAWRKGFGTEAFF,TGTGCCTGGAGGAAGGGGTTTGGCACTGAAGCTTTCTTT
few,TRBJ2-5,TRBV9,.,CASSSRGNKETQYF,TGTGCCAGCAGCAGCAGGGGTAATAAAGAGACCCAGTACTTC
.,TRBJ2-1,TRBV29-1,.,CSVEDLARNEQFF,TGCAGCGTTGAAGATCTTGCCAGGAATGAGCAGTTCTTC
.,TRBJ2-3,TRBV30,.,CAWSYSLFNTDTQYF,TGTGCCTGGAGTTATAGCTTATTCAACACAGATACGCAGTATTTT
.,TRBJ1-3,TRBV18,.,CASSPERGTGNTIYF,TGTGCCAGCTCACCAGAAAGGGGGACTGGAAACACCATATATTTT
few,TRBJ2-5,TRBV19,TRBD2,CASSLELAGRGETQYF,TGTGCCAGTAGCCTAGAACTAGCGGGAAGGGGAGAGACCCAGTACTTC
.,TRBJ2-2,TRBV2,.,CASSGDTGELFF,TGTGCCAGCAGCGGTGACACCGGGGAGCTGTTTTTT
.,TRBJ2-1,TRBV19,TRBD2,CASRRTSGSSYNEQFF,TGTGCCAGTAGGCGGACTAGCGGGAGCTCCTACAATGAGCAGTTCTTC
.,TRBJ2-2,TRBV5-1,.,CASRVDNANTGELFF,TGCGCCAGCAGAGTGGACAACGCGAACACCGGGGAGCTGTTTTTT
.,TRBJ1-6,TRBV5-4,TRBD1,CASSLEGQYNSPLHF,TGTGCCAGCAGCTTGGAGGGACAGTATAATTCACCCCTCCACTTT
.,TRBJ1-2,TRBV30,TRBD1,CAWSVQGERQLNYGYTF,TGTGCCTGGAGTGTACAGGGGGAGCGGCAGCTAAACTATGGCTACACCTTC
.,TRBJ2-1,TRBV15,.,CATTPGGSSYNEQFF,TGTGCCACCACTCCAGGGGGGAGCTCCTACAATGAGCAGTTCTTC
.,TRBJ1-2,TRBV18,.,CASSRRTTTTDGYGYTF,TGTGCCAGCTCACGCAGGACTACGACAACGGACGGCTATGGCTACACCTTC
.,TRBJ2-7,TRBV20-1,.,CSASDIDYEQYF,TGCAGTGCTAGTGACATAGACTACGAGCAGTACTTC
.,TRBJ2-3,TRBV5-1,TRBD2,CASSLLAGTTDTQYF,TGCGCCAGCAGCTTACTAGCGGGAACCACAGATACGCAGTATTTT
few,TRBJ1-5,TRBV7-8,TRBD1,CASSSGGSMLQPQHF,TGTGCCAGCAGCTCAGGGGGTAGTATGTTACAGCCCCAGCATTTT
.,TRBJ1-6,TRBV6-4,TRBD1,CASRIGQGDNSPLHF,TGTGCCAGCAGGATAGGACAGGGGGATAATTCACCCCTCCACTTT
.,TRBJ2-1,TRBV6-8,TRBD2,CASSSPAGVRNEQFF,TGTGCCAGCAGTTCTCCAGCGGGAGTGAGGAATGAGCAGTTCTTC
.,TRBJ1-1,TRBV5-1,.,CASSSPGPEAFF,TGCGCCAGCAGCTCCCCTGGCCCTGAAGCTTTCTTT
few,TRBJ2-7,TRBV6-5,.,CASSPVSLENEQYF,TGTGCCAGCAGTCCCGTTTCACTAGAAAACGAGCAGTACTTC
once,TRBJ2-7,TRBV28,TRBD2,CASTTSGSYEQYF,TGTGCCAGCACGACTAGCGGGAGCTACGAGCAGTACTTC
.,TRBJ1-6,TRBV2,.,CASRPGREGPLHF,TGTGCCAGCAGGCCCGGACGGGAGGGCCCCCTCCACTTT
.,TRBJ1-5,TRBV20-1,TRBD1,CSASKAGGLQPQHF,TGCAGTGCTAGTAAGGCAGGGGGACTTCAGCCCCAGCATTTT
.,TRBJ2-1,TRBV5-6,.,CASSLTGVRNEQFF,TGTGCCAGCAGCTTGACGGGAGTGAGAAATGAGCAGTTCTTC
.,TRBJ1-1,TRBV30,.,CAWSVTPLWTANTEAFF,TGTGCCTGGAGTGTAACCCCCCTTTGGACAGCCAACACTGAAGCTTTCTTT
.,TRBJ2-5,TRBV27,.,CASSYPGETQYF,TGTGCCAGCAGTTACCCGGGAGAGACCCAGTACTTC
.,TRBJ1-5,TRBV2,.,CASSEGPTQPQHF,TGTGCCAGCAGTGAAGGCCCTACCCAGCCCCAGCATTTT
.,TRBJ2-1,TRBV10-3,TRBD2,CAIGPSGGGEQFF,TGTGCCATCGGTCCTAGCGGAGGAGGTGAGCAGTTCTTC
.,TRBJ2-7,TRBV4-1,TRBD1,CASSQEDRGPYEQYF,TGCGCCAGCAGCCAAGAAGACAGGGGCCCCTACGAGCAGTACTTC
.,TRBJ2-1,TRBV7-2,TRBD2,CASSLVRLAIGNEQFF,TGTGCCAGCAGCTTAGTAAGACTAGCGATAGGGAATGAGCAGTTCTTC
.,TRBJ2-3,TRBV5-1,TRBD2,CASSLGLAGSTDTQYF,TGCGCCAGCAGCCTGGGACTAGCGGGATCCACAGATACGCAGTATTTT
.,TRBJ1-2,TRBV5-5,.,CASSLESGFYGYTF,TGTGCCAGCAGCTTGGAGTCAGGGTTCTATGGCTACACCTTC
.,TRBJ2-5,TRBV5-4,TRBD2,CASSLGGSLGQETQYF,TGTGCCAGCAGCTTAGGCGGGAGCCTCGGCCAAGAGACCCAGTACTTC
.,TRBJ1-2,TRBV5-1,TRBD1,CASSGGTGGEISTGYTF,TGCGCCAGCAGCGGTGGGACAGGGGGCGAAATATCGACGGGCTACACCTTC
.,TRBJ2-1,TRBV7-9,TRBD2,CASSLAAGGNYNEQFF,TGTGCCAGCAGCTTAGCGGCGGGAGGTAACTACAATGAGCAGTTCTTC
.,TRBJ2-6,TRBV6-1,.,CASSDTVQGRSGANVLTF,TGTGCCAGCAGTGATACGGTTCAGGGTCGCTCTGGGGCCAACGTCCTGACTTTC
.,TRBJ2-3,TRBV10-3,TRBD1,CAISNDGRGLGDTQYF,TGTGCCATCTCTAATGACGGCAGGGGGCTTGGAGATACGCAGTATTTT
.,TRBJ2-5,TRBV19,.,CASSMDGTFSQTQYF,TGTGCCAGTAGTATGGACGGGACATTCAGCCAGACCCAGTACTTC
.,TRBJ1-2,TRBV15,.,CATSRDRTSIGYTF,TGTGCCACCAGCAGAGACCGGACAAGTATTGGCTACACCTTC
.,TRBJ2-1,TRBV6-5,.,CASGYARSSYNEQFF,TGTGCCAGCGGGTACGCGCGGAGCTCCTACAATGAGCAGTTCTTC
.,TRBJ2-7,TRBV29-1,TRBD1,CSVRTGSHEQYF,TGCAGCGTAAGGACAGGGTCACACGAGCAGTACTTC
.,TRBJ2-5,TRBV7-9,.,CASSLGQKKETQYF,TGTGCCAGCAGCTTAGGACAAAAGAAAGAGACCCAGTACTTC